The rows below give T cell receptor beta chains drawn from one sample of a study of tumor-infiltrating lymphocytes in primary liver carcinoma. Via MiXCR, TCRdb re-called the multiplex PCR reads, giving one row per CDR3 protein. The sample shows more than 150,000 distinct CDR3 sequences, about 60% of them seen only once. Material: peripheral blood. The source is a man aged 35-49 years with primary liver carcinoma and hepatitis B virus infection. Both conserved end residues are part of each CDR3. D genes are given only for firm matches. Not every row has a clone size; where given, it reads once, few, many or a size class.

J | D | V | size | CDR3 | DNA
TRBJ2-7 | - | TRBV12-3/TRBV12-4 | - | CASSLGSFYEQYF | TGTGCCAGCAGTTTAGGGTCCTTCTACGAGCAGTACTTC
TRBJ2-5 | - | TRBV11-1 | many | CASSFGETQYF | TGTGCCAGCAGCTTTGGAGAGACCCAGTACTTC
TRBJ2-2 | - | TRBV6-5 | few | CASLREDTGELFF | TGTGCCAGCCTAAGGGAGGACACCGGGGAGCTGTTTTTT
TRBJ2-3 | - | TRBV6-2/TRBV6-3 | - | CASSSLALTDTQYF | TGTGCCAGCAGTTCCCTAGCACTCACAGATACGCAGTATTTT
TRBJ2-3 | - | TRBV11-2 | many | CASYLGGGSFNVTSSSTDTQYF | TGTGCCAGCTATTTGGGAGGTGGCAGCTTCAATGTGACGTCGTCTAGCACAGATACGCAGTATTTT
TRBJ2-7 | TRBD1 | TRBV25-1 | - | CASSEPGGLDEQYF | TGTGCCAGCAGTGAACCAGGGGGCCTCGACGAGCAGTACTTC
TRBJ1-5 | - | TRBV6-1 | - | CASSEASESRPQHF | TGTGCCAGCAGTGAAGCGTCGGAGAGCAGGCCCCAGCATTTT
TRBJ2-7 | - | TRBV12-3/TRBV12-4 | - | CACSLGLGTAYEQYF | TGTGCCTGCAGTTTGGGGCTCGGGACGGCCTACGAGCAGTACTTC
TRBJ1-5 | - | TRBV30 | few | CAWSVRSRPYQPQHF | TGTGCCTGGAGTGTACGGTCTAGACCATATCAGCCCCAGCATTTT
TRBJ2-3 | - | TRBV14 | - | CASSPQEGTTQYF | TGTGCCAGCAGCCCGCAGGAAGGGACGACGCAGTATTTT
TRBJ2-7 | TRBD1 | TRBV11-2 | - | CASWTGGNWDEQYF | TGTGCCAGCTGGACAGGGGGCAACTGGGACGAGCAGTACTTC
TRBJ2-5 | - | TRBV29-1 | - | CSVGRGEVETQYF | TGTAGCGTTGGTAGGGGGGAGGTAGAGACCCAGTACTTC
TRBJ2-7 | - | TRBV11-1 | - | CTSSLACPEQYF | TGTACCAGCAGCTTAGCATGTCCCGAGCAGTACTTC
TRBJ2-5 | - | TRBV5-1 | - | CASSAGTTSQETQYF | TGCGCCAGCAGCGCCGGGACCACTAGCCAAGAGACCCAGTACTTC
TRBJ2-7 | - | TRBV6-5 | few | CASMGSSYEQYF | TGTGCCAGCATGGGCAGCTCCTACGAGCAGTACTTC
TRBJ2-5 | - | TRBV29-1 | - | CSVDRSEAGPETHYF | TGCAGCGTTGACAGGTCAGAGGCAGGGCCGGAGACCCACTACTTC
TRBJ2-1 | - | TRBV6-6 | - | CASMRRNHEQFF | TGTGCCAGCATGCGCAGAAACCATGAGCAGTTCTTC
TRBJ1-1 | TRBD1 | TRBV10-3 | - | CAISEGTGSEAFF | TGTGCCATCAGTGAGGGGACAGGGTCTGAAGCTTTCTTT
TRBJ2-7 | - | TRBV11-1 | - | CASSPRGHYEQYF | TGTGCCAGCAGCCCAAGGGGACACTACGAGCAGTACTTT
TRBJ2-3 | - | TRBV6-2/TRBV6-3 | - | CASKLRESTDTQYF | TGTGCCAGTAAGCTTCGGGAGAGCACAGATACGCAGTATTTT
TRBJ2-2 | - | TRBV4-2 | - | CASSDPGAEELFF | TGTGCCAGCAGCGACCCCGGGGCCGAGGAGCTATTTTTT
TRBJ2-5 | TRBD2 | TRBV10-3 | - | CAISATSGAGKTQYF | TGTGCCATCAGTGCCACTAGCGGGGCGGGAAAAACCCAGTACTTC
TRBJ1-2 | - | TRBV5-4 | - | CASRLDTGGYTF | TGTGCCAGCAGATTGGACACTGGTGGCTACACCTTC
TRBJ2-7 | TRBD1 | TRBV4-1 | - | CASSKPGQGAYEQYF | TGCGCCAGCAGCAAACCGGGACAGGGAGCCTACGAGCAGTACTTC
TRBJ2-5 | - | TRBV4-1 | many | CASSRWGTQETQYF | TGCGCCAGCAGCCGGTGGGGGACTCAAGAGACCCAGTACTTC
TRBJ2-1 | - | TRBV6-5 | - | CASSYLRGCGSYNEQFF | TGTGCCAGCAGCTACTTGCGGGGATGCGGCTCCTACAATGAGCAGTTCTTC
TRBJ2-6 | TRBD2 | TRBV11-2 | - | CVSGVGANVLTF | TGTGTCAGCGGGGTTGGGGCCAATGTCCTGACTTTC
TRBJ2-1 | TRBD2 | TRBV6-5 | many | CAAGPGLAGVNEQFF | TGTGCCGCCGGGCCGGGCCTAGCGGGAGTGAATGAGCAGTTCTTC
TRBJ2-1 | TRBD2 | TRBV28 | few | CASSPGLANYNEQFF | TGTGCCAGCAGTCCGGGACTAGCGAACTACAATGAGCAGTTCTTC
TRBJ2-7 | - | TRBV28 | - | CASSRRREQYF | TGCGCCAGCAGTCGCCGCCGTGAGCAGTACTTC
TRBJ2-7 | - | TRBV12-3/TRBV12-4 | - | CASSLSAGQGEQYF | TGTGCCAGCAGTTTGTCGGCGGGGCAAGGGGAGCAGTACTTC
TRBJ2-5 | - | TRBV12-3/TRBV12-4 | - | CASSSWGAGTQETQYF | TGTGCCAGCAGCTCGTGGGGCGCGGGAACTCAAGAGACCCAGTACTTC
TRBJ2-2 | - | TRBV11-1 | - | CASSFQTGTRELFF | TGTGCCAGCAGCTTCCAAACAGGGACCAGGGAGCTGTTTTTT
TRBJ2-3 | TRBD2 | TRBV10-3 | - | CAISFGGADRSTDTQYF | TGTGCCATCAGTTTCGGGGGGGCGGACCGGAGCACAGATACGCAGTATTTT
TRBJ2-5 | - | TRBV6-5 | - | CANSYSGLLETQYF | TGTGCCAACAGTTACTCCGGGTTGTTGGAGACCCAGTACTTC
TRBJ2-5 | - | TRBV14 | - | CASSQGQRPQETQYF | TGTGCCAGCAGCCAAGGACAGCGACCCCAAGAGACCCAGTACTTC